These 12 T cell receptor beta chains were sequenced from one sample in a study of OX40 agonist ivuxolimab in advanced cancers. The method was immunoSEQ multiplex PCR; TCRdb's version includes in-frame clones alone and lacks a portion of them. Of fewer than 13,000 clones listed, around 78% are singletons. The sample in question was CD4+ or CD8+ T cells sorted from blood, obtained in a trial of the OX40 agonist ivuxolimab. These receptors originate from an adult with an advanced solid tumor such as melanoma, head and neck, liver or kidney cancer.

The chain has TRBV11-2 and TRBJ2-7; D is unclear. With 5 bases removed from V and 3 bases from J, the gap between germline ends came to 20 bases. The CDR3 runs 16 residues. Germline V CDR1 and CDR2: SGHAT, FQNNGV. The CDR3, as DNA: TGTGCCAGCAGCCTATCCTCGGACGGTTCGGACTACGAGCAGTACTTC. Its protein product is CASSLSSDGSDYEQYF.

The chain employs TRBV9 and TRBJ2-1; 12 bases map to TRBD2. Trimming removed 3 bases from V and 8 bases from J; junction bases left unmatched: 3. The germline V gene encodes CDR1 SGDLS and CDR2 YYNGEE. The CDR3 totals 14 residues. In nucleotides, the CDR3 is TGTGCCAGCAGCGCGGGACTAGCGGGCTATGAGCAGTTCTTC. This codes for CASSAGLAGYEQFF.

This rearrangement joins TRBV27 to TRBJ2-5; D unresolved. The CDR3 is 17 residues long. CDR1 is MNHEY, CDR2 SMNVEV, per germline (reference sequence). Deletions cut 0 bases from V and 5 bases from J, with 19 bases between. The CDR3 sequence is CASSLSGRSLRWETQYF. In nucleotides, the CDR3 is TGTGCCAGCAGTTTATCAGGTCGCTCCCTCCGTTGGGAGACCCAGTACTTC.

The CDR3 DNA sequence: TGTGCCAGCAGTGAAGTTGGCGGGAGACGATACGAGCAGTACTTC. Translating gives CASSEVGGRRYEQYF. The genes are TRBV2 and TRBJ2-7; 7 bases are a match to TRBD2. J lost 4 bases, V lost 1 base, and 7 bases had no gene match. Germline CDR1 is SNHLY and CDR2 is FYNNEI. The CDR3 extends over 15 amino acids.

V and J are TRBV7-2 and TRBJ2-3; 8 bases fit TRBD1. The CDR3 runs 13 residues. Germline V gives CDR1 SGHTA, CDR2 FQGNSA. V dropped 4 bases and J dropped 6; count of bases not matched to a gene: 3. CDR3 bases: TGTGCCAGCAGCTCGTGGGACAGGGATACGCAGTATTTT. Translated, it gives CASSSWDRDTQYF.

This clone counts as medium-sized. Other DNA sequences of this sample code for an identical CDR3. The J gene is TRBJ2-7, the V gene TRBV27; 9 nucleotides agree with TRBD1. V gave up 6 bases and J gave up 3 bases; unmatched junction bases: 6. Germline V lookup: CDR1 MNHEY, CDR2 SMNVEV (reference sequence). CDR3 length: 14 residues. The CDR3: CASSLQGANYEQYF. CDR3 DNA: TGTGCCAGCAGCCTACAGGGGGCTAACTACGAGCAGTACTTC.

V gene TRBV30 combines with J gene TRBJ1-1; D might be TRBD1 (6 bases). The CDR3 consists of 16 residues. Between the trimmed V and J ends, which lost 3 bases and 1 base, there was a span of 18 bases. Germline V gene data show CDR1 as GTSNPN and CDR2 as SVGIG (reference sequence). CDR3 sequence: CAWSAIGGTGNTEAFF. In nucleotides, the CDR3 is TGTGCCTGGAGCGCAATAGGGGGGACGGGGAACACTGAAGCTTTCTTT.

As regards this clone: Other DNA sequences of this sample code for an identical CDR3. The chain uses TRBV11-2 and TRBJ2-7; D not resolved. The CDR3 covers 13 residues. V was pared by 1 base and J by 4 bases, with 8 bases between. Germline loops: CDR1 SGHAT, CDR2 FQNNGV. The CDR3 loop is CASSLGDGYEQYF. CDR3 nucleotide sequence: TGTGCCAGCAGCTTAGGAGACGGGTACGAGCAGTACTTC. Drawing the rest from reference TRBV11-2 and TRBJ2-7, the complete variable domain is EAGVAQSPRYKIIEKRQSVAFWCNPISGHATLYWYQQILGQGPKLLIQFQNNGVVDDSQLPKDRFSAERLKGVDSTLKIQPAKLEDSAVYLCASSLGDGYEQYFGPGTRLTVT.

The CDR3 DNA reads as TGTGCCAGCAGTTTGGCAGACTACGGGACCCAGTACTTC. Translation gives CASSLADYGTQYF. The chain employs TRBV27 and TRBJ2-5, with D possibly being TRBD2 (5 bases). The CDR3 is 13 residues long. The V end lost 3 bases, the J end lost 7 bases, and 12 bases lay between the germline ends. Germline loops: CDR1 MNHEY, CDR2 SMNVEV (reference sequence).

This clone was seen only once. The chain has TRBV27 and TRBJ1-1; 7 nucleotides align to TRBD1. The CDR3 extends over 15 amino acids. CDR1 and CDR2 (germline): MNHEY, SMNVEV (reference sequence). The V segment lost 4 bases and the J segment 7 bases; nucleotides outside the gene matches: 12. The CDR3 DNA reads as TGTGCCAGCAGTTACGTACCGCGGGACAGCAATGAAGCTTTCTTT. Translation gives CASSYVPRDSNEAFF.

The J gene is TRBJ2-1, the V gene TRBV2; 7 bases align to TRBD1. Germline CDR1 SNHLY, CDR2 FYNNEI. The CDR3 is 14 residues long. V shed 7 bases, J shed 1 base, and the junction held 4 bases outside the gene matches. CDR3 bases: TGTGCCAGCATAGTGGACAGGTCCTACAATGAGCAGTTCTTC. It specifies CASIVDRSYNEQFF.

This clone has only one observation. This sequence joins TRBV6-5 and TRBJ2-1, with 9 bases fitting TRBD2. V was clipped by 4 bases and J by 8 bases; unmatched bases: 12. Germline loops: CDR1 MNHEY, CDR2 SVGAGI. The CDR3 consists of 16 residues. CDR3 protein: CASSSLAGAVSDEQFF. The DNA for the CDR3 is TGTGCCAGCAGTTCCTTAGCGGGAGCCGTCTCGGATGAGCAGTTCTTC.